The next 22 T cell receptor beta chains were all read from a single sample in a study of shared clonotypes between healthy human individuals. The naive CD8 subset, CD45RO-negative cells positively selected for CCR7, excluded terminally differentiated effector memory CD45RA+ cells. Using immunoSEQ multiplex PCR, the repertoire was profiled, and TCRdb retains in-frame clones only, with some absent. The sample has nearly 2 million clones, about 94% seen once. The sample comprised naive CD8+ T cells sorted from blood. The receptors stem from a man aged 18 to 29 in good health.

The chain's CDR3 is CASSYTPINEQFF. CDR3 in DNA: TGTGCCAGCAGCTATACCCCGATCAATGAGCAGTTCTTC. The chain is built from TRBV7-6 and TRBJ2-1; no clear D gene. This CDR3 has 13 amino acids. Per the germline V gene, CDR1 is SGHVS and CDR2 is FNYEAQ. Trimming removed 4 bases from V and 6 bases from J, with 10 bases in between.

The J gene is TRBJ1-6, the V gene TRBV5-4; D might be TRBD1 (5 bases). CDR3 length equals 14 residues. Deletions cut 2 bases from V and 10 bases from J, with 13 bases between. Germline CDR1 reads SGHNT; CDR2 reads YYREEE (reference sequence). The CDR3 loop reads CASSFFGGASPLHF. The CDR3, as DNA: TGTGCCAGCAGCTTCTTCGGGGGAGCGTCACCCCTCCACTTT.

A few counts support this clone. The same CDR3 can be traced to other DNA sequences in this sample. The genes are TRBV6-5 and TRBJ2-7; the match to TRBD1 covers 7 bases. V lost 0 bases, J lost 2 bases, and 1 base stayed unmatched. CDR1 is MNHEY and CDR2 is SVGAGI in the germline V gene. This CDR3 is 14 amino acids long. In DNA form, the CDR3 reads TGTGCCAGCAGTTACTCGACAGGGACCTACGAGCAGTACTTC. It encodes CASSYSTGTYEQYF.

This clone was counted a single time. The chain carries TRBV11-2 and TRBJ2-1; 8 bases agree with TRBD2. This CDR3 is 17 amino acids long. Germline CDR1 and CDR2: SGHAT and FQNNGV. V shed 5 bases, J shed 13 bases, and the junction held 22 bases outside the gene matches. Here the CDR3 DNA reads TGTGCCAGCAGCGTAGCGGGCAGCGGGGGCATATATGGGGGCCAGTTCTTC. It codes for CASSVAGSGGIYGGQFF.

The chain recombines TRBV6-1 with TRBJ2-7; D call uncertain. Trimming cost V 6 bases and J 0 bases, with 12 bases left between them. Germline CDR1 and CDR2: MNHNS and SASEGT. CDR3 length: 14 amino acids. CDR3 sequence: CASRDEFSSYEQYF. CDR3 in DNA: TGTGCCAGCAGGGACGAGTTTAGCTCCTACGAGCAGTACTTC.

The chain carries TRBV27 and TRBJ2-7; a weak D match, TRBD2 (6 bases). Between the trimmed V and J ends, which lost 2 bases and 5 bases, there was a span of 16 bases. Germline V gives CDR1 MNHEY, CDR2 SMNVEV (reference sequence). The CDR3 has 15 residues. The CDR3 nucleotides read TGTGCCAGCAGTTTACTTCCCGGGAGCGTCAACGAGCAGTACTTC. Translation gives CASSLLPGSVNEQYF.

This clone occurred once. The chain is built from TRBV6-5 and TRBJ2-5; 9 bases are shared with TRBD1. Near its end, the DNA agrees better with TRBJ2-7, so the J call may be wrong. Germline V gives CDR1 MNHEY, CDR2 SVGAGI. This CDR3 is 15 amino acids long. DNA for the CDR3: TGTGCCAGCAGCCTCTCCCGGGACAGGGCCCACGAGCAGTACTTC. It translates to CASSLSRDRAHEQYF.

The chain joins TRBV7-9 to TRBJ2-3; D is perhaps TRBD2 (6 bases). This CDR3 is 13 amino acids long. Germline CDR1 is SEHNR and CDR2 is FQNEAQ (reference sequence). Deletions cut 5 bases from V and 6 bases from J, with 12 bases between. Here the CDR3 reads CASSDGSRDTQYF. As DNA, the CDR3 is TGTGCCAGCAGCGACGGGAGTCGGGATACGCAGTATTTT.

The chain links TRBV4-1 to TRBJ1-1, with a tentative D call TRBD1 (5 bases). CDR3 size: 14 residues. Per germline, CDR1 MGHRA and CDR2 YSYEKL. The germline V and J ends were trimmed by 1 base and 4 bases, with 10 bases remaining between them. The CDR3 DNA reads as TGCGCCAGCAGCCAAGGGGTGCAGGGCACTGAAGCTTTCTTT. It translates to CASSQGVQGTEAFF.

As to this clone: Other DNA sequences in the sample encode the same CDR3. The CDR3 bases are TGTGCCAGCAGTTTGGGAGGTGTTACCGGGGAGCTGTTTTTT. This encodes CASSLGGVTGELFF. The rearrangement uses TRBV27 and TRBJ2-2; maybe TRBD2 (6 bases). V gave up 3 bases and J gave up 5 bases, with 10 bases separating them. The CDR3 is made up of 14 amino acids. Germline V gives CDR1 MNHEY, CDR2 SMNVEV (reference sequence).

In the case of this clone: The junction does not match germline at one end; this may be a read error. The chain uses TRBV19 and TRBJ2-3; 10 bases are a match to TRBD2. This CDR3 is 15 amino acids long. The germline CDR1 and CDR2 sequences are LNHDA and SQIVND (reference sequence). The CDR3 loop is CASSIFLAGARPTDF. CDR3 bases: TGTGCCAGTAGTATTTTCCTAGCGGGGGCCCGACCCACGGATTTT.

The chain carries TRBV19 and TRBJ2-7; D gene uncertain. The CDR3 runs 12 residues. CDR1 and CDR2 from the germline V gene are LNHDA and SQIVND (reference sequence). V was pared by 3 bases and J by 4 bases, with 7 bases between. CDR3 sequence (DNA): TGTGCCAGTAGTATGAGTCCGTACGAGCAGTACTTC. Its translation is CASSMSPYEQYF. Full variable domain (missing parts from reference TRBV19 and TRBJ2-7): DGGITQSPKYLFRKEGQNVTLSCEQNLNHDAMYWYRQDPGQGLRLIYYSQIVNDFQKGDIAEGYSVSREKKESFPLTVTSAQKNPTAFYLCASSMSPYEQYFGPGTRLTVT.

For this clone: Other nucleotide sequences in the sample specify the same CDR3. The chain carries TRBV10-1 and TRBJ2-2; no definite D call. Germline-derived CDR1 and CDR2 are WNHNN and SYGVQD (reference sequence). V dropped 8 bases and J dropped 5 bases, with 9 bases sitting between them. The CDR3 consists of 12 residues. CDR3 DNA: TGCGCCAGCGGGGAAGGGACCGGGGAGCTGTTTTTT. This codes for CASGEGTGELFF.

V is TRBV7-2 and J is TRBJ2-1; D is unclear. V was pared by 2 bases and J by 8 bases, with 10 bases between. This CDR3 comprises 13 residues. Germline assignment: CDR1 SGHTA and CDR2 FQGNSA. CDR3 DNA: TGTGCCAGCAGCTTAAATTTTGTCGATGAGCAGTTCTTC. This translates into CASSLNFVDEQFF.

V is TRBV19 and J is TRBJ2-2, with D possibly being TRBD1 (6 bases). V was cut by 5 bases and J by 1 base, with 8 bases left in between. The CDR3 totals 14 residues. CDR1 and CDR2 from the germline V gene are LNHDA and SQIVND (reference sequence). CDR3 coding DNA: TGTGCCAGTAGTTGGGACATGAACACCGGGGAGCTGTTTTTT. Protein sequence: CASSWDMNTGELFF.

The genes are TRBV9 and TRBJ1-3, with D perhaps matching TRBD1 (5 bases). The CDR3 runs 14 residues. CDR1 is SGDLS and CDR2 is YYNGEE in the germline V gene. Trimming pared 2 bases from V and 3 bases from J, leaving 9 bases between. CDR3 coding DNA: TGTGCCAGCAGCGTCGGGACTTTTGGAAACACCATATATTTT. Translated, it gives CASSVGTFGNTIYF.

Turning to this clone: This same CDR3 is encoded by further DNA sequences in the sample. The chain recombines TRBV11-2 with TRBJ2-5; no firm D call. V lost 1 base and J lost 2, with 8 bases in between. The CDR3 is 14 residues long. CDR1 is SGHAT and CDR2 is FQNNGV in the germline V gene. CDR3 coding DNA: TGTGCCAGCAGCTTAGTAGGATCTCAAGAGACCCAGTACTTC. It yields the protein CASSLVGSQETQYF.

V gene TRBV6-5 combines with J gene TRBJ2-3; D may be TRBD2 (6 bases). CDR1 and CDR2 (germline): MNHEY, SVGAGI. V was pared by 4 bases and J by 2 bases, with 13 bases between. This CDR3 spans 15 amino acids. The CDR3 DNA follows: TGTGCCAGCAGTTCAACTAGCTGGGACACAGATACGCAGTATTTT. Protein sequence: CASSSTSWDTDTQYF.

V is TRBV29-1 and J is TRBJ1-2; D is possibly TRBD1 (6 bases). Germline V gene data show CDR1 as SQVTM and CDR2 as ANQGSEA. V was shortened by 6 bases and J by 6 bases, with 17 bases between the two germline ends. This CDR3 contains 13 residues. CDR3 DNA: TGCAGCGTCCTCCCGGGGGGGCTCGATGGCTACACCTTC. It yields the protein CSVLPGGLDGYTF.

CDR3 DNA sequence: TGTGCCAGCAGCCCCGGACTTCATGGGGAGCAGTACTTC. Protein product: CASSPGLHGEQYF. The chain links TRBV28 to TRBJ2-7, with D maybe TRBD2 (5 bases). The length of the CDR3 is 13 residues. V lost 6 bases and J lost 7, with 16 bases in between. The germline V gene encodes CDR1 MDHEN and CDR2 SYDVKM.

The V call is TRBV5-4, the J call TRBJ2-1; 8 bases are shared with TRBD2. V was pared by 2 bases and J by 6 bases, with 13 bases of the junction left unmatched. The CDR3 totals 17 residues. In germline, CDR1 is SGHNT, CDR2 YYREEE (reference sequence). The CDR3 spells CASSFGLAGLKGNEQFF. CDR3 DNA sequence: TGTGCCAGCAGCTTTGGCCTAGCGGGTCTTAAGGGCAATGAGCAGTTCTTC.

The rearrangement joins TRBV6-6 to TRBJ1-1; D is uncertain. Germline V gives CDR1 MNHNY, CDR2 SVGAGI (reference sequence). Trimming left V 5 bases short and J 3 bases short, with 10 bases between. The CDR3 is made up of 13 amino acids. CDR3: CASSPPVDTEAFF. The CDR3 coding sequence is TGTGCCAGCAGTCCGCCGGTGGACACTGAAGCTTTCTTT.